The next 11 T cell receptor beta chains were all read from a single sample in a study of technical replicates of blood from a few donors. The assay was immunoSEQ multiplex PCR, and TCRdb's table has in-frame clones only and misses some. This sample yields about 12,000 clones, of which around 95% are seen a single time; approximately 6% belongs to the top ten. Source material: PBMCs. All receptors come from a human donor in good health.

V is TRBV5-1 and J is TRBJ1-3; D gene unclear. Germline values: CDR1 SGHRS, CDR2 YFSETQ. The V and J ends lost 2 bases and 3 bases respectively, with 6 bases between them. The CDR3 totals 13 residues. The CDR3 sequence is CASSFSFGNTIYF. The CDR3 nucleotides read TGCGCCAGCAGCTTTTCATTTGGAAACACCATATATTTT.

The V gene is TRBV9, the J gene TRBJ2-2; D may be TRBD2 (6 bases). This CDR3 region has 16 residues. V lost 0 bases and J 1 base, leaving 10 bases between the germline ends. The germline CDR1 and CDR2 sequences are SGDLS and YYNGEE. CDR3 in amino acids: CASSVDSGRNTGELFF. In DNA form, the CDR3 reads TGTGCCAGCAGCGTAGATAGCGGTCGGAACACCGGGGAGCTGTTTTTT.

The CDR3 DNA follows: TGTGCCACGGGACAAACCTACGAGCAGTACTTC. Translated: CATGQTYEQYF. The chain uses TRBV2 and TRBJ2-7; maybe TRBD1 (6 bases). The V and J ends lost 10 bases and 2 bases respectively, with 9 bases between them. The CDR3 is 11 amino acids. Germline values: CDR1 SNHLY, CDR2 FYNNEI.

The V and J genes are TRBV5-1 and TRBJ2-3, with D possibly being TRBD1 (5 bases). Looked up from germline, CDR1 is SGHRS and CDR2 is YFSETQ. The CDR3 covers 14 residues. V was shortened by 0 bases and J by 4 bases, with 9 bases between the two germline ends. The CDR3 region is CASSLEGSADTQYF. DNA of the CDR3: TGCGCCAGCAGCTTGGAGGGGTCTGCAGATACGCAGTATTTT.

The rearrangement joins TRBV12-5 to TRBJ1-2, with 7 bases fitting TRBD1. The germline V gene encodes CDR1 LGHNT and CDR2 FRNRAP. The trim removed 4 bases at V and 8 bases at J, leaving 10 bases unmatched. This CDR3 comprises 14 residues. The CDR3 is CASGWGTAGLGYTF. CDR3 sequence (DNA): TGTGCTAGTGGTTGGGGGACAGCGGGCTTGGGCTACACCTTC.

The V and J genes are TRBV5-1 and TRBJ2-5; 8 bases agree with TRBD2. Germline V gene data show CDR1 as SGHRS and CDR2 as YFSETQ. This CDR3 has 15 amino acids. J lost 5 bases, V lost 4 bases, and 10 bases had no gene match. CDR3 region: CASSPPQGGRETQYF. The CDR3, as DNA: TGCGCCAGCAGCCCCCCGCAGGGCGGGAGGGAGACCCAGTACTTC.

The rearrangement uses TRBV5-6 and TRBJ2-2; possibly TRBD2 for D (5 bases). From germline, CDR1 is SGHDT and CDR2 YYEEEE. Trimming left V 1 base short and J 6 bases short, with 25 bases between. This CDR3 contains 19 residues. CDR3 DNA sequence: TGTGCCAGCAGCTTGCGGGGAGTCCGAATCCCCCTACGAGCCGGGGAGCTGTTTTTT. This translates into CASSLRGVRIPLRAGELFF. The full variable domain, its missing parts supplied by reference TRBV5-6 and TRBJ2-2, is DAGVTQSPTHLIKTRGQQVTLRCSPKSGHDTVSWYQQALGQGPQFIFQYYEEEERQRGNFPDRFSGHQFPNYSSELNVNALLLGDSALYLCASSLRGVRIPLRAGELFFGEGSRLTVL.

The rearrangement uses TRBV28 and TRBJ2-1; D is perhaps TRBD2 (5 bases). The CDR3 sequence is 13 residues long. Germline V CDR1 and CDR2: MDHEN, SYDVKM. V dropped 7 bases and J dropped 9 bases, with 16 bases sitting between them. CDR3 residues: CASIDYSLGEQFF. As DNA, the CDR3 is TGTGCCAGCATCGACTACTCCCTAGGTGAGCAGTTCTTC.

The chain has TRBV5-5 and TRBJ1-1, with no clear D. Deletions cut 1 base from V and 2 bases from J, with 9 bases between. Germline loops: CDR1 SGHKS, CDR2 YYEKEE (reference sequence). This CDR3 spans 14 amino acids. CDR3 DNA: TGTGCCAGCAGCTTGTTCAGAATCAACACTGAAGCTTTCTTT. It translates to CASSLFRINTEAFF.

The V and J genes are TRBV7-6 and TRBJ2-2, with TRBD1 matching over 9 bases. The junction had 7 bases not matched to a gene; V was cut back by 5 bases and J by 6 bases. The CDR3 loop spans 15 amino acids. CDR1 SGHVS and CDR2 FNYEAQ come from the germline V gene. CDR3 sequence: CASSPGTGRAGELFF. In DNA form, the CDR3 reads TGTGCCAGCAGCCCCGGGACAGGGAGAGCCGGGGAGCTGTTTTTT.

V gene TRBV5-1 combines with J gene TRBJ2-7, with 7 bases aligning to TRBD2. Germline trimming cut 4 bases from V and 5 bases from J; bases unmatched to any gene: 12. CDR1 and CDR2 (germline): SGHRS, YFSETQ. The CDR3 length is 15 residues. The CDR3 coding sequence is TGCGCCAGCAGCAGTTCGGGACTACGGAACGACGAGCAGTACTTC. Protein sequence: CASSSSGLRNDEQYF.